This TCR beta chain stems from a study of T-cell memory formation after mild COVID-19. TCRdb ran MiXCR on the 5' RACE reads and lists one entry per CDR3 protein. The data hold around 340,000 distinct CDR3 sequences, with about 15% observed a single time. The sample holds a few counts of this clonotype. The CDR3 has 13 residues. Germline lookup yields CDR1 SNHLY and CDR2 FYNNEI. The ends lost 6 bases at V and 8 bases at J; junction bases unmatched: 7. The source material was PBMCs or a T cell subset sorted from them (not recorded which). The J gene is TRBJ2-1, the V gene TRBV2; 7 nucleotides align to TRBD1. This receptor was identified in a man between 18 and 29 years old who had mild COVID-19 (a few samples of this study predate the infection). Cell type and time point are not known. The CDR3 region is CASRRDRDDEQFF. The DNA for the CDR3 is TGTGCCAGCAGAAGAGACAGGGACGATGAGCAGTTCTTC.